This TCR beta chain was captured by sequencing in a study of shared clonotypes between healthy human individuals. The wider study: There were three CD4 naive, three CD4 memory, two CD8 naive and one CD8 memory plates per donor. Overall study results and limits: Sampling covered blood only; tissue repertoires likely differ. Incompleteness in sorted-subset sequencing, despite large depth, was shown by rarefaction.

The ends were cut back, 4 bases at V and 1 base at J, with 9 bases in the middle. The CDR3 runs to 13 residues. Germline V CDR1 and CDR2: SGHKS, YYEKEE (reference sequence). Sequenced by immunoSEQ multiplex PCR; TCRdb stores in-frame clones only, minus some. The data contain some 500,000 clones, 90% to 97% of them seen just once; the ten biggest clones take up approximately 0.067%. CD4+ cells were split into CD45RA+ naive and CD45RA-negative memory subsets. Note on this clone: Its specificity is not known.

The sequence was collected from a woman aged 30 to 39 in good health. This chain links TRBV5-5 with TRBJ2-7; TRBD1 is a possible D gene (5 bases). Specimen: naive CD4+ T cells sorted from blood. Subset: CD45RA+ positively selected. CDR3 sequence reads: CASSVRVSYEQYF. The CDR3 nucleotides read TGTGCCAGCAGCGTCAGGGTATCCTACGAGCAGTACTTC.